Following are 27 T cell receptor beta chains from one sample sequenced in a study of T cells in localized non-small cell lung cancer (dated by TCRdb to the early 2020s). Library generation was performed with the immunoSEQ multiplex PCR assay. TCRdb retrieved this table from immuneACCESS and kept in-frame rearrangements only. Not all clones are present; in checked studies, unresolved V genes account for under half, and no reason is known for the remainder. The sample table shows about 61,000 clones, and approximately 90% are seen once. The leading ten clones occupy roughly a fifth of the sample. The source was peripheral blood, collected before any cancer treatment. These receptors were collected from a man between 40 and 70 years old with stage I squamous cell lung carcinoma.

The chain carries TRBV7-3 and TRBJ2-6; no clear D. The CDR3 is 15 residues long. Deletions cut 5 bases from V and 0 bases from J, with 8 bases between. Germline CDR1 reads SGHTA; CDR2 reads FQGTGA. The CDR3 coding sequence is TGTGCCAGCAGCCTCTCCGGCTCTGGGGCCAACGTCCTGACTTTC. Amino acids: CASSLSGSGANVLTF.

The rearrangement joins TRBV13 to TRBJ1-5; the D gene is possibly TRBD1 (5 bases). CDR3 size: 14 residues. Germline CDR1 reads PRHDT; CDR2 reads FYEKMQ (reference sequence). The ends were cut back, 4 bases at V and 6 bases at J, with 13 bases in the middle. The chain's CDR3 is CASSSQGTVQPQHF. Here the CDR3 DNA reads TGTGCCAGCAGCTCTCAGGGAACCGTTCAGCCCCAGCATTTT. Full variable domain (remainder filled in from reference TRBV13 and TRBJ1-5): AAGVIQSPRHLIKEKRETATLKCYPIPRHDTVYWYQQGPGQDPQFLISFYEKMQSDKGSIPDRFSAQQFSDYHSELNMSSLELGDSALYFCASSSQGTVQPQHFGDGTRLSIL.

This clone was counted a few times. The CDR3 loop reads CASSPGLLGEQFF. Written as DNA, the CDR3 is TGTGCCAGCAGTCCGGGACTACTAGGTGAGCAGTTCTTC. V is TRBV6-1 and J is TRBJ2-1; 7 nucleotides match TRBD2. Trimming at V came to 5 bases and at J to 9 bases, leaving 7 bases not matched to a gene. The CDR3 length is 13 residues. Germline V CDR1 and CDR2: MNHNS, SASEGT.

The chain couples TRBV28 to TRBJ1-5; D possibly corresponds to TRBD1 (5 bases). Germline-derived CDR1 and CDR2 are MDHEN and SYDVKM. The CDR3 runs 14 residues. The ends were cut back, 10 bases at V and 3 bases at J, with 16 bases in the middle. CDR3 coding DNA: TGTGCCATCGACACGGGGCTACACAATCAGCCCCAGCATTTT. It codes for CAIDTGLHNQPQHF.

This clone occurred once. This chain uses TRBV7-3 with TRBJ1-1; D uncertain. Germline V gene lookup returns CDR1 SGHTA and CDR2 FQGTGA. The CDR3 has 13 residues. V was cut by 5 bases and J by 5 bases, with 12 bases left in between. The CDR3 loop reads CASSRGVGTEAFF. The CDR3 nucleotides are TGTGCCAGCAGCCGGGGAGTTGGTACTGAAGCTTTCTTT.

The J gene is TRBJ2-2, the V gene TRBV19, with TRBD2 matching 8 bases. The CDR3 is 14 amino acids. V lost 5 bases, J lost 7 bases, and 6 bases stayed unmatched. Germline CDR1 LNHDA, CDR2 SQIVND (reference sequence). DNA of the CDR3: TGTGCCAGTAGTCCGGGACTAGAAGGCGGGGAGCTGTTTTTT. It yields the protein CASSPGLEGGELFF.

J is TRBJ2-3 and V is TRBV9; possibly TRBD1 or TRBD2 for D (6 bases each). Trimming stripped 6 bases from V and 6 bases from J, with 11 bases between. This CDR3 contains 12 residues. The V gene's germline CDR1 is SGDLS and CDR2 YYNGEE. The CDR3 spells CASTRGGDTQYF. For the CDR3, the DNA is TGTGCCAGCACCCGAGGGGGGGATACGCAGTATTTT.

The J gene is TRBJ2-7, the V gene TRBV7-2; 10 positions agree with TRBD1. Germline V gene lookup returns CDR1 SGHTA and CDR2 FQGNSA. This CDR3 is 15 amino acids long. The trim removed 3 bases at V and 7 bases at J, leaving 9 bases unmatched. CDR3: CASSFRQGASGEQYF. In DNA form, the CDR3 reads TGTGCCAGCAGCTTTAGACAGGGGGCTTCAGGGGAGCAGTACTTC.

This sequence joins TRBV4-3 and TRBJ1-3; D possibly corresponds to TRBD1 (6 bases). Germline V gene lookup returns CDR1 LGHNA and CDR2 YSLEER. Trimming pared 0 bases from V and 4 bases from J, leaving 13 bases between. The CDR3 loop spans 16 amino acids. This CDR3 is CASSQDMGAEGNTIYF. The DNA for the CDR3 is TGCGCCAGCAGCCAAGATATGGGGGCGGAGGGAAACACCATATATTTT.

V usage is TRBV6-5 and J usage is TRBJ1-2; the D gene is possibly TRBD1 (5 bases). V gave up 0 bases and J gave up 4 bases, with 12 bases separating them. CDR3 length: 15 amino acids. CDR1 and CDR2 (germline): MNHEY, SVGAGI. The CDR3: CASSYSGREGYGYTF. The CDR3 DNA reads TGTGCCAGCAGTTACTCGGGCAGGGAAGGCTATGGCTACACCTTC.

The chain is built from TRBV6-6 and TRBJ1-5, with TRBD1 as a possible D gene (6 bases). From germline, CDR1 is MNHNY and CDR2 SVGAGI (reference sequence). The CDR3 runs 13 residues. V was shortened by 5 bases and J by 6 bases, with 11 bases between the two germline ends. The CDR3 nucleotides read TGTGCCAGCAGTCCACCAGGGGTTCAGCCCCAGCATTTT. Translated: CASSPPGVQPQHF.

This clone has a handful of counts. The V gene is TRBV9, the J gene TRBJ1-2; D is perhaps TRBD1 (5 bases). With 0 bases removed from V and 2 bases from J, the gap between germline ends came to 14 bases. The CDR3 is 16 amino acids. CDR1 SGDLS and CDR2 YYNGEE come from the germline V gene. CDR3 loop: CASSVAGELINYGYTF. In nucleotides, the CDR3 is TGTGCCAGCAGCGTAGCGGGGGAACTGATAAACTATGGCTACACCTTC.

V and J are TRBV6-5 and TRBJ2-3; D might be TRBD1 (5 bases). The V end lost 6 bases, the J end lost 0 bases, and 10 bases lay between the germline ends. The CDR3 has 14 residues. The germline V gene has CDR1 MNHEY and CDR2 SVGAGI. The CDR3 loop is CASSHRTSTDTQYF. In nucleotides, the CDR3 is TGTGCCAGCAGCCATCGGACAAGCACAGATACGCAGTATTTT.

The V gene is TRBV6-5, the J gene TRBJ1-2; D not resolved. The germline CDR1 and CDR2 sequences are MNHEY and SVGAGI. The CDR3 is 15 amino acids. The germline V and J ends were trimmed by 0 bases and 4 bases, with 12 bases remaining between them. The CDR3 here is CASSYSARMGYGYTF. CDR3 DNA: TGTGCCAGCAGTTACTCGGCCCGTATGGGCTATGGCTACACCTTC.

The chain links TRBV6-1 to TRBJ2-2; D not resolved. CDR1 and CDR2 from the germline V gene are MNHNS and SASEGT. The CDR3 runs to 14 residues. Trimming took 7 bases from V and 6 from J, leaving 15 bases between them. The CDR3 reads CASKRLESAGELFF. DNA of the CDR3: TGTGCCAGCAAGAGGCTAGAGAGCGCCGGGGAGCTGTTTTTT.

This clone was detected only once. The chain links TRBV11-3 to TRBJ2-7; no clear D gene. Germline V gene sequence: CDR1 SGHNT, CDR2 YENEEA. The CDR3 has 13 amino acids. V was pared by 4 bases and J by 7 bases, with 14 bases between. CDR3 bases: TGTGCCAGCAGCTCAGGATCTTTTAGGGAGCAGTACTTC. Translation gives CASSSGSFREQYF.

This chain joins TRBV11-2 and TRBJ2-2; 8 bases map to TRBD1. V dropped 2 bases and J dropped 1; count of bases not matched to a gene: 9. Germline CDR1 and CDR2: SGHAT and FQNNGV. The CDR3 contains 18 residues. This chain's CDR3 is CASSLQASGTGNTGELFF. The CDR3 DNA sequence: TGTGCCAGCAGCTTACAGGCTTCCGGGACAGGGAACACCGGGGAGCTGTTTTTT. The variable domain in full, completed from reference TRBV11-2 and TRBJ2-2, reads EAGVAQSPRYKIIEKRQSVAFWCNPISGHATLYWYQQILGQGPKLLIQFQNNGVVDDSQLPKDRFSAERLKGVDSTLKIQPAKLEDSAVYLCASSLQASGTGNTGELFFGEGSRLTVL.

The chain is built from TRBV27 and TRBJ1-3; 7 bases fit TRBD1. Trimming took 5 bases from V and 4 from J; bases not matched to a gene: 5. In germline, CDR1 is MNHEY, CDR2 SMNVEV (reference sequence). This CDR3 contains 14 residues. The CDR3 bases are TGTGCCAGCAGTAGGGCGGGACAGGGAAACACCATATATTTT. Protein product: CASSRAGQGNTIYF.

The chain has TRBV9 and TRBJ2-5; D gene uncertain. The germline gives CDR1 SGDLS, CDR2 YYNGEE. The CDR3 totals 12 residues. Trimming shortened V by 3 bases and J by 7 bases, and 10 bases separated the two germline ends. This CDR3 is CASSAPVGTQYF. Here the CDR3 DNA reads TGTGCCAGCAGCGCGCCCGTGGGGACCCAGTACTTC.

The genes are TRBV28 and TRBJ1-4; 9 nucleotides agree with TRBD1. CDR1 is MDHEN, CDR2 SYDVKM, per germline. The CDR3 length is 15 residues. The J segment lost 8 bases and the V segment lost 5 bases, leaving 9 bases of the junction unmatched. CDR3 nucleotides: TGTGCCAGCAGTCCTCCGGGACAGGGAGGCGAAAAACTGTTTTTT. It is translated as CASSPPGQGGEKLFF. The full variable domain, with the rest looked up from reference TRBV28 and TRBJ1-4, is DVKVTQSSRYLVKRTGEKVFLECVQDMDHENMFWYRQDPGLGLRLIYFSYDVKMKEKGDIPEGYSVSREKKERFSLILESASTNQTSMYLCASSPPGQGGEKLFFGSGTQLSVL.

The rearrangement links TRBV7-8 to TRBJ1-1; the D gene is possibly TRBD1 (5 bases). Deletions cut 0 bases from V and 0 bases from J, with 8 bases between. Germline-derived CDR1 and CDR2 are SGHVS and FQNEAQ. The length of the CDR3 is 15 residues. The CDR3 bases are TGTGCCAGCAGCTTAGCGCGGGGGGTGAACACTGAAGCTTTCTTT. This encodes CASSLARGVNTEAFF.

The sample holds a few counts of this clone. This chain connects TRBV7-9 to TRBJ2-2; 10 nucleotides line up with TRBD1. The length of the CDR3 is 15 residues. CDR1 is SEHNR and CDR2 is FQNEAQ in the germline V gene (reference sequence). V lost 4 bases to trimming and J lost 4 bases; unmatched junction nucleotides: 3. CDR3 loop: CASSWGDRGTGELFF. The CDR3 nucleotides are TGTGCCAGCAGCTGGGGGGACAGGGGCACCGGGGAGCTGTTTTTT.

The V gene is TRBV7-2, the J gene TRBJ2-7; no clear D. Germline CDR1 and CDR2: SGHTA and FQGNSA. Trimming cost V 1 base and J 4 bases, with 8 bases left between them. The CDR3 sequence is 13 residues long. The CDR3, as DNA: TGTGCCAGCAGCTTAGTTTTTGAATACGAGCAGTACTTC. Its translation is CASSLVFEYEQYF.

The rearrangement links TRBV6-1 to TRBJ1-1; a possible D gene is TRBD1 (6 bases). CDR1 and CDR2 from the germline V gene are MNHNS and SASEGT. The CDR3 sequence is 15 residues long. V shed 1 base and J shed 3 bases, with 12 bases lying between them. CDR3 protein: CASSEGVGAHTEAFF. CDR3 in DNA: TGTGCCAGCAGTGAAGGAGTGGGGGCTCACACTGAAGCTTTCTTT.

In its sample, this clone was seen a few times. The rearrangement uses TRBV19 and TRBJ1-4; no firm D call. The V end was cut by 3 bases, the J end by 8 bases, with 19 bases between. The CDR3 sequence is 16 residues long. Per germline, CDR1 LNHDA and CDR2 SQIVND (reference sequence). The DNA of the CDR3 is TGTGCCAGTAGTATTAGATGGCAAGGACTCGACGAAAAACTGTTTTTT. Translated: CASSIRWQGLDEKLFF.

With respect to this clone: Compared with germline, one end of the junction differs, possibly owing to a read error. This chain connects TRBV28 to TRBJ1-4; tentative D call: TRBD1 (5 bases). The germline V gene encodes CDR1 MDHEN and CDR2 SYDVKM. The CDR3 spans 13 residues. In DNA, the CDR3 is TGTGCCAGCAGTTCGCAGTGGGTGACAGAGAGATCGTTT. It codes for CASSSQWVTERSF.

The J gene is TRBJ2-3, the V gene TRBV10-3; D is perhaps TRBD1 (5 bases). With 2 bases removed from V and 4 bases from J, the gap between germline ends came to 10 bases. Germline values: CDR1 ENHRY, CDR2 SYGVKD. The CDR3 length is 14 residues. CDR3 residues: CAISEPPTADTQYF. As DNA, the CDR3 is TGTGCCATCAGTGAGCCCCCGACAGCAGATACGCAGTATTTT.